A selection of T cell receptor beta chains follows, all from one sample in a study of glioma-infiltrating T cells. MiXCR, applied by TCRdb to the multiplex PCR reads, yields one record per CDR3 protein. The sample has more than 85,000 distinct CDR3 sequences, around 25% seen once; the top ten hold under 45%. Material for sequencing was glioma tissue, nonneoplastic brain tissue, or PBMCs (not recorded which). These receptors were taken from a human donor with low-grade glioma or glioblastoma, undergoing nonglioma brain surgery, or in good health (not recorded which). The CDR3 runs from the conserved cysteine through the conserved F or W. The D gene is left open where the match is weak. Size values are once, few and many counts, or a class for expanded clones, and some rows have none.

D gene | J gene | clone size | V gene | CDR3 DNA | CDR3 protein
NA | TRBJ2-7 | few | TRBV29-1 | TGCAGCGTTGGGGGGTTAAAAGGTGGGACGGACGAGCAGTACTTC | CSVGGLKGGTDEQYF
TRBD1 | TRBJ1-1 | many | TRBV7-2 | TGTGCCAGCAGCCGCCAGGGACAGGGGAACACTGAAGCTTTCTTT | CASSRQGQGNTEAFF
NA | TRBJ2-1 | NA | TRBV6-2/TRBV6-3 | TGTGCCAGCAGTAACCGGGGGTCCTATGAGCAGTTCTTC | CASSNRGSYEQFF
TRBD2 | TRBJ2-1 | many | TRBV29-1 | TGCAGCGTCCCTCTCCCGGGGGGGAACAATGAGCAGTTCTTC | CSVPLPGGNNEQFF
TRBD2 | TRBJ2-3 | NA | TRBV27 | TGTGCCAGCAGCCCCCCGACTAGCGCCCGATCAGATACGCAGTATTTT | CASSPPTSARSDTQYF
NA | TRBJ2-5 | NA | TRBV5-1 | TGCGCCAGCAGCGAGGACACAAACCAAGAGACCCAGTACTTC | CASSEDTNQETQYF
TRBD2 | TRBJ2-1 | many | TRBV28 | TGTGCCAGCAGTTATGCCGGGACTAGTCGACGTGAGCAGTTCTTC | CASSYAGTSRREQFF
TRBD1 | TRBJ2-3 | many | TRBV29-1 | TGCAGCGTTGAAGAATCGGGACAGGGTACAGATACGCAGTATTTT | CSVEESGQGTDTQYF
NA | TRBJ2-4 | few | TRBV4-3 | TGCGCCAGCAGCCAAGTGATCAGGGGAAGAAACATTCAGTACTTC | CASSQVIRGRNIQYF
NA | TRBJ1-2 | many | TRBV4-2 | TGTGCCAGCAGCTCTCTCGACACCTATGGCTACACCTTC | CASSSLDTYGYTF
NA | TRBJ2-5 | many | TRBV7-3 | TGTGCCAGCAGCTGGACAGTACAAGAGACCCAGTACTTC | CASSWTVQETQYF
NA | TRBJ2-7 | many | TRBV7-8 | TGTGCCAGCAGCTTAGAGGCAGTCCAGAGCGAGCAGTACTTC | CASSLEAVQSEQYF
NA | TRBJ2-1 | many | TRBV6-6 | TGTGCCAGCAGTTACGGAAATCCCGTTTACGGTGAGCAGTTCTTC | CASSYGNPVYGEQFF
NA | TRBJ2-3 | many | TRBV5-1 | TGCGCCAGCAGCCCACTAGACACAGATACGCAGTATTTT | CASSPLDTDTQYF
NA | TRBJ1-1 | many | TRBV20-1 | TGCAGTGCTAGGGGGTTCCTGAACACTGAAGCTTTCTTT | CSARGFLNTEAFF
NA | TRBJ1-5 | NA | TRBV5-5 | TGTGCCAGCAGCTTGCAGCCCATATCTTTAAATCAGCCCCAGCATTTT | CASSLQPISLNQPQHF
TRBD1 | TRBJ1-3 | many | TRBV7-2 | TGTGCCAGCAGCCCGGACAGGGGAGAAGGTGGAAACACCATATATTTT | CASSPDRGEGGNTIYF
NA | TRBJ1-1 | many | TRBV5-1 | TGCGCCAGCAGCTATGGACAGCATCCTTTCTTT | CASSYGQHPFF
TRBD2 | TRBJ2-7 | many | TRBV28 | TGTGCCAGCAGTTTCGAGATAGCGGGAGGATCCTACGAGCAGTACTTC | CASSFEIAGGSYEQYF
NA | TRBJ1-1 | many | TRBV14 | TGTGCCAGCAGCGGAAATTTGGGTTTATACACTGAAGCTTTCTTT | CASSGNLGLYTEAFF
TRBD2 | TRBJ2-1 | many | TRBV18 | TGTGCCAGCTCACCAAGTAGCGGGGGTTACAATGAGCAGTTCTTC | CASSPSSGGYNEQFF
NA | TRBJ2-5 | NA | TRBV5-1 | TGCGCCAGCAGCTTGAACGGAGCGGAGACCCAGTACTTC | CASSLNGAETQYF
NA | TRBJ1-5 | many | TRBV16 | TGTGCCAGCAGCCGATCCACACGGGGTGGGCAGCCCCAGCATTTT | CASSRSTRGGQPQHF
TRBD2 | TRBJ2-1 | many | TRBV14 | TGTGCCAGCAGCCAAGATGGTTGGGGGGGGTACAATGAGCAGTTCTTC | CASSQDGWGGYNEQFF
NA | TRBJ1-3 | many | TRBV9 | TGTGCCAGCAGCTCTGGAAACACCATATATTTT | CASSSGNTIYF
NA | TRBJ1-1 | many | TRBV6-1 | TGTGCCGCTTGGGGGGGGCGAAACACTGAAGCTTTCTTT | CAAWGGRNTEAFF
NA | TRBJ2-1 | many | TRBV11-1 | TGTGCCAGCAGCTCCGGGGCTAGCTCCTACAATGAGCAGTTCTTC | CASSSGASSYNEQFF
NA | TRBJ1-4 | many | TRBV28 | TGTGCCAGCAGTTTAATGGCAGAAAAACTGTTTTTT | CASSLMAEKLFF
NA | TRBJ2-3 | many | TRBV19 | TGTGCCAGTAGTATAGACGTCAGGGCGACAGATACGCAGTATTTT | CASSIDVRATDTQYF
NA | TRBJ1-1 | many | TRBV19 | TGTGCCAGTTCCATGGGGGGGGCCTACACTGAAGCTTTCTTT | CASSMGGAYTEAFF
NA | TRBJ2-7 | many | TRBV15 | TGTGCCACCAGCCTGGACAGAGGAGTAACCTACGAGCAGTACTTC | CATSLDRGVTYEQYF
TRBD1 | TRBJ1-6 | many | TRBV7-3 | TGTGCCAGCAGCATGACAGGGGGCGGCTCACCCCTCCACTTT | CASSMTGGGSPLHF
TRBD2 | TRBJ2-7 | NA | TRBV9 | TGTGCCAGCAGCCCCCGTCTAGCGGGAGGTTCCAATGAGCAGTACTTC | CASSPRLAGGSNEQYF
NA | TRBJ2-3 | many | TRBV5-4 | TGTGCCAGCAGCTTGGACCGTGGCGCAGATACGCAGTATTTT | CASSLDRGADTQYF
NA | TRBJ2-1 | few | TRBV19 | TGTGCCAGTAGGTTCAGGACTAATGAGCAGTTCTTC | CASRFRTNEQFF
NA | TRBJ2-7 | many | TRBV28 | TGTGCCAGCAGTTTTCAAGGCGGACCGGACTACTCCTACGAGCAGTACTTC | CASSFQGGPDYSYEQYF
NA | TRBJ1-1 | many | TRBV15 | TGTGCCACCAGCAGAGATCAGCATTCGAGAACTGAAGCTTTCTTT | CATSRDQHSRTEAFF
NA | TRBJ1-1 | many | TRBV6-2/TRBV6-3 | TGTGCCAGCAGTTACGGGGGAGGAACTGAAGCTTTCTTT | CASSYGGGTEAFF
NA | TRBJ1-1 | many | TRBV7-9 | TGTGCCAGCACCTTGACGGCGCTTAACACTGAAGCTTTCTTT | CASTLTALNTEAFF
TRBD2 | TRBJ2-3 | many | TRBV7-8 | TGTGCCAGCAGCTTAATACCGTCAGCGGGAGGAAGCACGAATACGCAGTATTTT | CASSLIPSAGGSTNTQYF
NA | TRBJ2-7 | many | TRBV6-5 | TGTGCCAGCAGTTACAGTAGGTGGGCCGGCGAGCAGTACTTC | CASSYSRWAGEQYF
NA | TRBJ1-3 | many | TRBV7-2 | TGTGCCAGCAGCTTAGTGGCAGAGTCTGGAAACACCATATATTTT | CASSLVAESGNTIYF
NA | TRBJ1-5 | NA | TRBV10-2 | TGCCCCAGCAGTGATCACAATCAGCCCCAGCATTTT | CPSSDHNQPQHF
NA | TRBJ1-6 | many | TRBV4-1 | TGCGCCAGCAGCCTACGGACAAGACAGGCAAATAATTCACCCCTCCACTTT | CASSLRTRQANNSPLHF
NA | TRBJ1-2 | many | TRBV6-2/TRBV6-3 | TGTGCCAGCAGTTACGGGATCTATGGCTACACCTTC | CASSYGIYGYTF
NA | TRBJ2-5 | few | TRBV3-1 | TGTGCCAGCAGCCAAGGGGCACAGGGCATACGGGTGCAAGAGACCCAGTACTTC | CASSQGAQGIRVQETQYF
TRBD2 | TRBJ2-1 | few | TRBV29-1 | TGCAGCGTTGAGGGAGCGGGGGGGATGAGCTCCTACAATGAGCAGTTCTTC | CSVEGAGGMSSYNEQFF
NA | TRBJ1-1 | many | TRBV6-2/TRBV6-3 | NA | CASSTSRTEAFF
TRBD2 | TRBJ2-5 | many | TRBV28 | TGTGCCAGCAGCCCGAAGACTAGCGGTAAAGAGACCCAGTACTTC | CASSPKTSGKETQYF
NA | TRBJ1-2 | many | TRBV28 | TGTGCCAGCAGCTATAACTATGGCTACACCTTC | CASSYNYGYTF
NA | TRBJ2-3 | many | TRBV6-1 | TGTGCCAGCAGTTATGACTACACAGATACGCAGTATTTT | CASSYDYTDTQYF
NA | TRBJ1-5 | many | TRBV6-2/TRBV6-3 | TGTGCCAGCAATCCAGGGGCTCATAGCAATCAGCCCCAGCATTTT | CASNPGAHSNQPQHF
NA | TRBJ1-1 | many | TRBV6-2/TRBV6-3 | TGTGCCAGCAGTTACTCAAGGGCGAACACTGAAGCTTTCTTT | CASSYSRANTEAFF
TRBD1 | TRBJ1-5 | many | TRBV20-1 | TGCAGTGCTACCGGAGGGACAGGGAAGGACAATCAGCCCCAGCATTTT | CSATGGTGKDNQPQHF
NA | TRBJ2-3 | many | TRBV7-8 | TGTGCCAGCAGCTTAGGGGGCCAGACAGATACGCAGTATTTT | CASSLGGQTDTQYF
NA | TRBJ1-3 | NA | TRBV6-2/TRBV6-3 | TGTGCCAGCAGTTATTCGATAGGTGAGGTCGCTGGAAACACCATATATTTT | CASSYSIGEVAGNTIYF
TRBD2 | TRBJ2-1 | NA | TRBV15 | TGTGCCACGACGAAGGATAGCGGGTTCGCCAAAAACATCCAGTTCTTC | CATTKDSGFAKNIQFF